This T cell receptor (beta chain) was sequenced in a study of blood T cell repertoires in COVID-19. V gave up 3 bases and J gave up 7 bases; unmatched junction bases: 7. The CDR3 is made up of 14 amino acids. Germline V gene sequence: CDR1 LNHDA, CDR2 SQIVND (reference sequence). The table came from immunoSEQ multiplex PCR; TCRdb's copy has only in-frame clones and leaves some out. In the table there are about 190,000 clones, 84% of which are singletons. Cohorts were assigned according to the clinical history that participants reported. Before they entered the study, exposed participants had met a COVID-19 case within 2 weeks.

Sequenced sample: PBMCs or T cells enriched from blood (not recorded which). This TCR derives from a woman in her twenties or thirties who had been exposed to COVID-19. This chain links TRBV19 with TRBJ2-5; 8 positions agree with TRBD1. For the CDR3, the DNA is TGTGCCAGTAGTATGGGAACAGGGGGAGCGACCCAGTACTTC. Translating gives CASSMGTGGATQYF.